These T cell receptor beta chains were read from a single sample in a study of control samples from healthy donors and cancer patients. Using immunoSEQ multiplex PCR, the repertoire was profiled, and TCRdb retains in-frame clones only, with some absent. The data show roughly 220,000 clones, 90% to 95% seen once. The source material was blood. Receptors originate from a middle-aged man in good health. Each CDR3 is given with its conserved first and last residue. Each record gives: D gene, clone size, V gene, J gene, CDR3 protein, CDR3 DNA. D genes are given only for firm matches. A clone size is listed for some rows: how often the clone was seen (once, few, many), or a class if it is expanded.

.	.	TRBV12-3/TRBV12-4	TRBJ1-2	CASSYADNYGYTF	TGTGCCAGCAGTTACGCGGACAACTATGGCTACACCTTC
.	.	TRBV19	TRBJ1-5	CASSLDRNQPQHF	TGTGCCAGTAGTCTTGACAGAAATCAGCCCCAGCATTTT
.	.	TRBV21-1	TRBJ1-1	CASSQDVPGLWAEAFF	TGTGCCAGCAGCCAAGACGTTCCGGGTTTGTGGGCTGAAGCTTTCTTT
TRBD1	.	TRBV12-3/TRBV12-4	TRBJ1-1	CASSWDRGAFF	TGTGCCAGCAGTTGGGACAGGGGAGCTTTCTTT
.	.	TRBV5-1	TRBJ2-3	CASNELRADTQYF	TGCGCCAGCAACGAACTCCGCGCAGATACGCAGTATTTT
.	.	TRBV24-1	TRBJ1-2	CATSDWDTKFGYTF	TGTGCCACCAGTGATTGGGACACTAAATTTGGCTACACCTTC
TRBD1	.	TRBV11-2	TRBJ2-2	CASSLVGGTGSTGELFF	TGTGCCAGCAGCTTAGTTGGCGGGACAGGATCCACCGGGGAGCTGTTTTTT
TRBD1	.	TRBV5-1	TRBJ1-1	CASSPRGQGATEAFF	TGCGCCAGCAGCCCGAGGGGGCAGGGGGCCACTGAAGCTTTCTTT
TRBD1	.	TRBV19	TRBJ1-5	CASSIIWTGGKQPQHF	TGTGCCAGTAGTATAATTTGGACAGGGGGCAAACAGCCCCAGCATTTT
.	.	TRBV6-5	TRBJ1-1	CASSYSGRAFF	TGTGCCAGCAGTTACAGCGGTAGGGCTTTCTTT
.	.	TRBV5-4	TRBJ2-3	CASSRGRLTTDTQYF	TGTGCCAGCAGCCGAGGGAGACTAACCACAGATACGCAGTATTTT
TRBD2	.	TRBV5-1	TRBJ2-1	CASSLGSGGRGSNEQFF	TGCGCCAGCAGCTTAGGCAGCGGGGGGCGGGGGTCCAATGAGCAGTTCTTC
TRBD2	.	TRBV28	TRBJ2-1	CASRSGGAHEQFF	TGTGCCAGCAGAAGCGGGGGGGCACATGAGCAGTTCTTC
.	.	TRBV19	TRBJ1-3	CASQLRGADTIYF	TGTGCCAGTCAACTTCGGGGGGCGGACACCATATATTTT
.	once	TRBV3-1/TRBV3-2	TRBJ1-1	CATGWDAKNTEAFF	TGTGCCACTGGATGGGACGCGAAGAACACTGAAGCTTTCTTT
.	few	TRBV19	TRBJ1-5	CASSSTPTFLQHF	TGTGCCAGTAGTTCAACCCCGACGTTCCTCCAACATTTT
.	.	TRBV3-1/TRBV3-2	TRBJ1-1	CASSETVNTEAFF	TGTGCCAGCAGCGAGACAGTTAACACTGAAGCTTTCTTT
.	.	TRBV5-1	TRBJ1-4	CASSFTGTNEKLFF	TGCGCCAGCAGCTTTACGGGTACTAATGAAAAACTGTTTTTT
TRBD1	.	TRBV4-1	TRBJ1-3	CASSFRTGPRNTIYF	TGCGCCAGCAGCTTCCGGACAGGGCCTAGAAACACCATATATTTT
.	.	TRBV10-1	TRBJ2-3	CASSSGGTDTQYF	TGCGCCAGCAGCTCGGGGGGCACAGATACGCAGTATTTT
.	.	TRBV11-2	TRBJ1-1	CASSLLGRNTEAFF	TGTGCCAGCAGCTTACTGGGTCGGAACACTGAAGCTTTCTTT
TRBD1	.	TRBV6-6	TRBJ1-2	CASSTGADYGYTF	TGTGCCAGCAGCACAGGGGCCGACTATGGCTACACCTTC
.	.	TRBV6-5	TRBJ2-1	CASTLTAQPAKQFF	TGTGCCAGCACCCTGACAGCGCAACCGGCCAAGCAGTTCTTC
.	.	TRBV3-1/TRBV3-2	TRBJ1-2	CASSQGKGPLGTF	TGTGCCAGCAGCCAAGGGAAGGGACCCTTAGGCACCTTC
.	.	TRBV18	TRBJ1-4	CASSPLQGLNEKLFF	TGTGCCAGCTCACCCTTACAGGGCCTTAATGAAAAACTGTTTTTT
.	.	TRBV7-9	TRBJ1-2	CASTPGRTERGYTF	TGTGCCAGCACCCCCGGCCGGACCGAACGGGGCTACACCTTC
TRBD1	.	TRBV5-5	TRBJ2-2	CASRSLRQGVTGELFF	TGTGCCAGCAGATCTTTAAGACAGGGGGTCACCGGGGAGCTGTTTTTT
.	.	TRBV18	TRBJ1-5	CASSPAGVGQPQHF	TGTGCCAGCTCACCAGCGGGGGTAGGACAGCCCCAGCATTTT
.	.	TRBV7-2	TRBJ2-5	CASSLPASETQYF	TGTGCCAGCAGCTTACCAGCATCAGAGACCCAGTACTTC
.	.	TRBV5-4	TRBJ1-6	CASSLEPVAGGGSPLHF	TGTGCCAGCAGCTTGGAACCCGTGGCAGGCGGCGGGTCACCCCTCCACTTT
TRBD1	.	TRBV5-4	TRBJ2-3	CASSSMTGGTDTQYF	TGTGCCAGCAGCTCGATGACAGGGGGCACAGATACGCAGTATTTT
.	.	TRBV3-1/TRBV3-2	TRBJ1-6	CASSQEPSSLHF	TGTGCCAGCAGCCAAGAGCCCTCTTCCCTCCACTTT
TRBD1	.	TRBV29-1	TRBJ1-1	CSVEDRRGLNTEAFF	TGCAGCGTTGAGGACAGGAGGGGCTTGAACACTGAAGCTTTCTTT
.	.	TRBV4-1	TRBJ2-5	CASSQDFARSQYF	TGCGCCAGCAGCCAAGATTTTGCCCGAAGCCAGTACTTC
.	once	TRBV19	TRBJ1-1	CASMTGRGTEAFF	TGTGCCAGTATGACAGGTCGGGGAACTGAAGCTTTCTTT
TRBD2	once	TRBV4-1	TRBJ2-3	CASSHRLAGEYTQYF	TGCGCCAGCAGCCACCGACTAGCGGGGGAATATACGCAGTATTTT
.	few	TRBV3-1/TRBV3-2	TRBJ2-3	CASSQDDLTDTQYF	TGTGCCAGCAGCCAAGACGACCTCACAGATACGCAGTATTTT